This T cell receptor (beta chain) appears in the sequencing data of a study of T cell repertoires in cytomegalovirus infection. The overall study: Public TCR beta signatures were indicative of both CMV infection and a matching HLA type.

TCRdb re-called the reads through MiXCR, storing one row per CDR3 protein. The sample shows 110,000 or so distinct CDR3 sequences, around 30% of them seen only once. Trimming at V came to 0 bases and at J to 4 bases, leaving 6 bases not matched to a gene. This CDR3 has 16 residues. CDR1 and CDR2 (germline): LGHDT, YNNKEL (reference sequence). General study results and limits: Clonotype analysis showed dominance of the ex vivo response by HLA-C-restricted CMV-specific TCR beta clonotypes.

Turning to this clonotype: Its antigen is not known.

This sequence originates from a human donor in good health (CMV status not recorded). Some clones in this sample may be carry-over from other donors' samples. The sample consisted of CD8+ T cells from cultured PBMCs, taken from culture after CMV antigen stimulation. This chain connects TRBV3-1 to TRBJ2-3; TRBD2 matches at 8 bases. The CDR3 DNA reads TGTGCCAGCAGCCAAGATGGGCTAGCGGGTGCAGATACGCAGTATTTT. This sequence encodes CASSQDGLAGADTQYF.